What follows describes a single T cell receptor (beta chain). The CDR3 spans 15 residues. Germline-derived CDR1 and CDR2 are MDHEN and SYDVKM. V lost 6 bases and J lost 7; bases outside the gene matches: 11. These data belong to a study of blood T cell repertoires in COVID-19. Study-level information: COVID-19 samples, acute and convalescent, were from the United States, Italy and Spain.

As handled by the study authors: It was from reference gene primer amplification that nucleated cell counts were estimated. The assay was immunoSEQ multiplex PCR, and TCRdb's table has in-frame clones only and misses some. V, J and clone size derive from that table, while D and trimming were established from the DNA sequence. The sample has about 170,000 clones; around 86% are singletons. This TCR was sampled from a man between 65 and 79 years old with acute or convalescent COVID-19. The sample consisted of peripheral blood. The chain carries TRBV28 and TRBJ1-3; 8 bases are shared with TRBD1. As DNA, the CDR3 is TGTGCCAGCAGCCCCGGGGGGACAGGTCGTAACACCATATATTTT. Translation gives CASSPGGTGRNTIYF.